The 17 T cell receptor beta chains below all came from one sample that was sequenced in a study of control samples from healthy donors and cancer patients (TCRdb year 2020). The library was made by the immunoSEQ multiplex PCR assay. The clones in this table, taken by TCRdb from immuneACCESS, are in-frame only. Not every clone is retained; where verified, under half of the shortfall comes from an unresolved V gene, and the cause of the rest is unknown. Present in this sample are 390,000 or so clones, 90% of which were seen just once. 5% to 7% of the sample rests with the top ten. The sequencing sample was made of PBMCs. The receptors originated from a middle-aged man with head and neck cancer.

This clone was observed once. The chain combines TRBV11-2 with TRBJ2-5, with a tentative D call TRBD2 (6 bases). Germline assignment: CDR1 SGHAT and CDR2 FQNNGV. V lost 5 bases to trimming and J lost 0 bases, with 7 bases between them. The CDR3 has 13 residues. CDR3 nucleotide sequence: TGTGCCAGCAGCGGGGGGTACCAAGAGACCCAGTACTTC. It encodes CASSGGYQETQYF.

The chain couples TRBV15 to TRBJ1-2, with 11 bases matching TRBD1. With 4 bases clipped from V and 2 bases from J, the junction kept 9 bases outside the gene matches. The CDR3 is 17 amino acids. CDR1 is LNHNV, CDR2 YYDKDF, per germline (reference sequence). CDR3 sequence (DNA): TGTGCCACCAGCACAAGGACAGGGGGCAATGTCAACTATGGCTACACCTTC. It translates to CATSTRTGGNVNYGYTF.

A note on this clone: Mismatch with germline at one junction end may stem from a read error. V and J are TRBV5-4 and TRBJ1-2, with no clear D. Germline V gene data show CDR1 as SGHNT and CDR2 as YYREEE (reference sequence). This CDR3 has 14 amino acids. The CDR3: CASSTRRVGSHLDF. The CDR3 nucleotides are TGTGCCAGCAGTACTCGAAGGGTGGGGTCGCACTTGGACTTC.

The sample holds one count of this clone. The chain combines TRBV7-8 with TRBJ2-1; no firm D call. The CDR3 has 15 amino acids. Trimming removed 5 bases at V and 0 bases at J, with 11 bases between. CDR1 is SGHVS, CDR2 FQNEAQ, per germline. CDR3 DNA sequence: TGTGCCAGCAGCAATAGCCTAAGCTCCTACAATGAGCAGTTCTTC. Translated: CASSNSLSSYNEQFF.

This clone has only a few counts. The CDR3 DNA reads as TGTGCCAGCAGTTCCGGGACCCGTCAGCCCCAGCATTTT. The encoded protein is CASSSGTRQPQHF. V gene TRBV12-3 or TRBV12-4 combines with J gene TRBJ1-5; possible D gene TRBD1, 5 bases. Trimming left V 4 bases short and J 6 bases short, with 10 bases between. The CDR3 is 13 residues long.

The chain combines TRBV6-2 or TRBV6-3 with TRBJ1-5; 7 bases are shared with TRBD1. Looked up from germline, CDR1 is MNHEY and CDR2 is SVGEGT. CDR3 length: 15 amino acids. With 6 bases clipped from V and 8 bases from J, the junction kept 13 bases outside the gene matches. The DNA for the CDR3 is TGTGCCAGCAGCGACAGGGAGACAAGGAGCAAGCCCCAGCATTTT. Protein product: CASSDRETRSKPQHF.

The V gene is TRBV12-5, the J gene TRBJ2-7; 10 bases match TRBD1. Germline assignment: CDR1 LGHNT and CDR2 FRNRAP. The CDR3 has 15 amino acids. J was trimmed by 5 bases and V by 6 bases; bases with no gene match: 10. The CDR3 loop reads CASGGSGTGANEQYF. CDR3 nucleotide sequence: TGTGCTAGTGGCGGATCCGGGACAGGGGCTAACGAGCAGTACTTC.

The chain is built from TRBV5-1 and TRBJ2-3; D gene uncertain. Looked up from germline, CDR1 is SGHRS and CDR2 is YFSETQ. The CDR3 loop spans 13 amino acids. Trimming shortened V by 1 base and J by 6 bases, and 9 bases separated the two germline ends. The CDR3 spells CASSLSGLDTQYF. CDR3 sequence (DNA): TGCGCCAGCAGCTTGAGTGGTTTGGATACGCAGTATTTT. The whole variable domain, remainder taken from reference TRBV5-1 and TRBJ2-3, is KAGVTQTPRYLIKTRGQQVTLSCSPISGHRSVSWYQQTPGQGLQFLFEYFSETQRNKGNFPGRFSGRQFSNSRSEMNVSTLELGDSALYLCASSLSGLDTQYFGPGTRLTVL.

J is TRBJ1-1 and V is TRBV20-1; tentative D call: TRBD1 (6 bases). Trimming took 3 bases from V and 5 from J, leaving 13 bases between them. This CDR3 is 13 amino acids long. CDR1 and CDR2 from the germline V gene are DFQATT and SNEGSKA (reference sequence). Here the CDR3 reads CSASNGGRTEAFF. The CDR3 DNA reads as TGCAGTGCTAGTAACGGGGGGCGGACTGAAGCTTTCTTT.

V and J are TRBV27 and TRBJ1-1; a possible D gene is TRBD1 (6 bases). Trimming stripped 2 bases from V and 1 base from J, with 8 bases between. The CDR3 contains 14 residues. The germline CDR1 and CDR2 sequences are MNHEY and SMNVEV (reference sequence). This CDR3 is CASSLEQGNTEAFF. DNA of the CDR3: TGTGCCAGCAGTTTAGAACAGGGGAACACTGAAGCTTTCTTT.

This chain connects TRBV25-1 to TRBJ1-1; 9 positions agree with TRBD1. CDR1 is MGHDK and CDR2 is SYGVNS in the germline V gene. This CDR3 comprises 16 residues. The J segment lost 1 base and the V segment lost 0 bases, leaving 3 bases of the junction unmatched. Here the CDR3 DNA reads TGTGCCAGCAGTGAATATCTGGGACAGGGGAACACTGAAGCTTTCTTT. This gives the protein CASSEYLGQGNTEAFF.

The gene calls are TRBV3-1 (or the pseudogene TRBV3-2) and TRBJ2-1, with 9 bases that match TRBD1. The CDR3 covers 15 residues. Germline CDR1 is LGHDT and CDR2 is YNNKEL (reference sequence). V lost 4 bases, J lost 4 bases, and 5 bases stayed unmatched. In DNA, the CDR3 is TGTGCCAGCAGCCGGGGGACAGGGCCATACAATGAGCAGTTCTTC. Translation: CASSRGTGPYNEQFF.

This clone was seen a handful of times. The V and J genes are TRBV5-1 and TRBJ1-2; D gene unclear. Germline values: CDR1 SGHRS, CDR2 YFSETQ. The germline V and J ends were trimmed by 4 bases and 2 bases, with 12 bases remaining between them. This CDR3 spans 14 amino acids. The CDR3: CASSERGPNYGYTF. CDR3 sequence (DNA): TGCGCCAGCAGCGAGCGGGGTCCCAACTATGGCTACACCTTC.

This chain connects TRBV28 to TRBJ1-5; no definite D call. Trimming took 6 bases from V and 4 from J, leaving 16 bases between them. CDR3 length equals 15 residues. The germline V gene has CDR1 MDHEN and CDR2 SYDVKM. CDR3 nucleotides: TGTGCCAGCAGCCGCACATGGATCCCAAATCAGCCCCAGCATTTT. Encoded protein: CASSRTWIPNQPQHF.

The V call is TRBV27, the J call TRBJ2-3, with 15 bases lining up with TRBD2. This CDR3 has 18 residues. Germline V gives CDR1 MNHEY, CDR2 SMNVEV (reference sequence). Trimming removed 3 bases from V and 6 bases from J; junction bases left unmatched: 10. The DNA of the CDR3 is TGTGCCAGCAGTTTTACTCCGGGACTAGCGGGGGGACGTGATACGCAGTATTTT. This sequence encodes CASSFTPGLAGGRDTQYF.

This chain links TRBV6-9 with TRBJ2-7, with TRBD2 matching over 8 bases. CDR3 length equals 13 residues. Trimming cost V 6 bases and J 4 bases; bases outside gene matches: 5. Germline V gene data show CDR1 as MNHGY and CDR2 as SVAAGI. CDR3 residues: CASSGGGRYEQYF. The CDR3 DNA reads TGTGCCAGCAGCGGGGGGGGGAGGTACGAGCAGTACTTC.

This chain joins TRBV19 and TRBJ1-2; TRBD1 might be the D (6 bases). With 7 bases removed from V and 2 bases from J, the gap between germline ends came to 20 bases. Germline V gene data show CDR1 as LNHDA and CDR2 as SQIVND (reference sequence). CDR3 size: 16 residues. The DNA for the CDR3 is TGTGCCAGTAAACTCATCGGGGGCACCGAAAACTATGGCTACACCTTC. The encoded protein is CASKLIGGTENYGYTF. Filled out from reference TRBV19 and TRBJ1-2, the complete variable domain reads DGGITQSPKYLFRKEGQNVTLSCEQNLNHDAMYWYRQDPGQGLRLIYYSQIVNDFQKGDIAEGYSVSREKKESFPLTVTSAQKNPTAFYLCASKLIGGTENYGYTFGSGTRLTVV.